A selection of T cell receptor beta chains follows, all from one sample in a study of PD-L1 blockade in urothelial cancer. Assay used: immunoSEQ multiplex PCR; TCRdb lists only in-frame clones, some missing. This sample has nearly 35,000 clones; over 70% occur once, and the top ten carry about 15%. The starting material was PBMCs, obtained around atezolizumab (anti-PD-L1) treatment. The source is a man aged 55 to 70 with urothelial cancer. Both conserved end residues are part of each CDR3. The D gene is left open where the match is weak. Where a row states a size, it is once, few, many or the class of an expanded clone; other rows omit it.

D gene: .; CDR3 length: 14; clone size: .; V gene: TRBV27; J gene: TRBJ1-1; CDR3 protein: CASLRAGVNTEAFF; CDR3 DNA: TGTGCCAGCCTGCGCGCGGGGGTGAACACTGAAGCTTTCTTT
D gene: .; CDR3 length: 14; clone size: .; V gene: TRBV5-1; J gene: TRBJ1-1; CDR3 protein: CASSLGEFNTEAFF; CDR3 DNA: TGCGCCAGCAGCCTGGGCGAATTCAACACTGAAGCTTTCTTT
D gene: TRBD2; CDR3 length: 16; clone size: .; V gene: TRBV7-2; J gene: TRBJ2-1; CDR3 protein: CASSRGGTSVPKGQFF; CDR3 DNA: TGTGCCAGCAGCCGCGGTGGTACTAGCGTCCCGAAGGGGCAGTTCTTC
D gene: TRBD1; CDR3 length: 14; clone size: .; V gene: TRBV11-2; J gene: TRBJ2-4; CDR3 protein: CASSSRGTKNIQYF; CDR3 DNA: TGTGCCAGCAGCTCCAGGGGGACCAAAAACATTCAGTACTTC
D gene: .; CDR3 length: 12; clone size: .; V gene: TRBV7-3; J gene: TRBJ2-3; CDR3 protein: CASSANTDTQYF; CDR3 DNA: TGTGCCAGCAGCGCGAACACAGATACGCAGTATTTT
D gene: .; CDR3 length: 13; clone size: .; V gene: TRBV7-2; J gene: TRBJ2-7; CDR3 protein: CASSTQAAYEQYF; CDR3 DNA: TGTGCCAGCAGCACTCAGGCCGCCTACGAGCAGTACTTC
D gene: .; CDR3 length: 16; clone size: .; V gene: TRBV13; J gene: TRBJ2-1; CDR3 protein: CASSRAAHSSYNEQFF; CDR3 DNA: TGTGCCAGCAGCAGAGCGGCCCATAGCTCCTACAATGAGCAGTTCTTC
D gene: TRBD2; CDR3 length: 16; clone size: .; V gene: TRBV5-4; J gene: TRBJ2-1; CDR3 protein: CASSLEGGRAYNEQFF; CDR3 DNA: TGTGCCAGCAGCTTGGAGGGCGGGAGGGCCTACAATGAGCAGTTCTTC
D gene: .; CDR3 length: 15; clone size: .; V gene: TRBV6-6; J gene: TRBJ1-5; CDR3 protein: CASSYREDRDQPQHF; CDR3 DNA: TGTGCCAGCAGTTACAGGGAAGACAGAGATCAGCCCCAGCATTTT
D gene: TRBD1; CDR3 length: 16; clone size: .; V gene: TRBV6-5; J gene: TRBJ2-3; CDR3 protein: CASSYSTGGKTDTQYF; CDR3 DNA: TGTGCCAGCAGTTACTCAACAGGGGGCAAAACAGATACGCAGTATTTT
D gene: TRBD1; CDR3 length: 16; clone size: .; V gene: TRBV5-6; J gene: TRBJ1-4; CDR3 protein: CASSKGQGVTNEKLFF; CDR3 DNA: TGTGCCAGCAGCAAGGGACAGGGGGTAACTAATGAAAAACTGTTTTTT
D gene: .; CDR3 length: 13; clone size: .; V gene: TRBV4-2; J gene: TRBJ2-7; CDR3 protein: CASSHRDFYEQYF; CDR3 DNA: TGTGCCAGCAGCCACCGCGATTTCTACGAGCAGTACTTC
D gene: TRBD2; CDR3 length: 18; clone size: .; V gene: TRBV9; J gene: TRBJ2-1; CDR3 protein: CASNRLAGEGDSYNEQFF; CDR3 DNA: TGTGCCAGCAACCGACTAGCGGGAGAGGGGGACTCCTACAATGAGCAGTTCTTC
D gene: TRBD1; CDR3 length: 15; clone size: .; V gene: TRBV19; J gene: TRBJ1-2; CDR3 protein: CASSTRTGYVYGYTF; CDR3 DNA: TGTGCCAGTAGTACCCGGACAGGGTATGTCTATGGCTACACCTTC
D gene: TRBD2; CDR3 length: 17; clone size: once; V gene: TRBV28; J gene: TRBJ2-1; CDR3 protein: CASSPERGLAGGNEQFF; CDR3 DNA: TGTGCCAGCAGCCCAGAGAGGGGTTTAGCGGGAGGTAATGAGCAGTTCTTC
D gene: .; CDR3 length: 15; clone size: .; V gene: TRBV30; J gene: TRBJ1-4; CDR3 protein: CAWAPHSATNEKLFF; CDR3 DNA: TGTGCCTGGGCCCCTCACAGTGCAACTAATGAAAAACTGTTTTTT
D gene: .; CDR3 length: 13; clone size: .; V gene: TRBV27; J gene: TRBJ1-1; CDR3 protein: CASSFGLNTEAFF; CDR3 DNA: TGTGCCAGCAGTTTTGGCCTGAACACTGAAGCTTTCTTT
D gene: .; CDR3 length: 14; clone size: few; V gene: TRBV25-1; J gene: TRBJ2-1; CDR3 protein: CASSEIQLQNEQFF; CDR3 DNA: TGTGCCAGCAGTGAAATTCAATTGCAGAATGAGCAGTTCTTC
D gene: TRBD2; CDR3 length: 15; clone size: .; V gene: TRBV11-2; J gene: TRBJ2-3; CDR3 protein: CASSPGLAGADTQYF; CDR3 DNA: TGTGCCAGCAGCCCCGGACTAGCGGGAGCAGATACGCAGTATTTT
D gene: TRBD1; CDR3 length: 17; clone size: .; V gene: TRBV6-1; J gene: TRBJ1-1; CDR3 protein: CASSDNPGQGSSTEAFF; CDR3 DNA: TGTGCCAGCAGTGACAATCCGGGACAGGGGTCGAGCACTGAAGCTTTCTTT
D gene: TRBD2; CDR3 length: 17; clone size: .; V gene: TRBV2; J gene: TRBJ2-7; CDR3 protein: CASSEALLVAGVFEQYF; CDR3 DNA: TGTGCCAGCAGTGAAGCGCTTCTGGTAGCGGGGGTTTTCGAGCAGTACTTC
D gene: .; CDR3 length: 15; clone size: .; V gene: TRBV5-1; J gene: TRBJ1-2; CDR3 protein: CASSLGGGVLYGYTF; CDR3 DNA: TGCGCCAGCAGCTTGGGAGGGGGGGTGCTGTATGGCTACACCTTC
D gene: TRBD2; CDR3 length: 17; clone size: few; V gene: TRBV5-5; J gene: TRBJ2-2; CDR3 protein: CASSLTLAGVTTGELFF; CDR3 DNA: TGTGCCAGCAGCTTGACACTAGCGGGAGTGACGACCGGGGAGCTGTTTTTT
D gene: TRBD2; CDR3 length: 21; clone size: .; V gene: TRBV9; J gene: TRBJ2-1; CDR3 protein: CASSGGQLAGGPAIPYNEQFF; CDR3 DNA: TGTGCCAGCAGCGGAGGGCAACTAGCGGGAGGGCCGGCTATCCCCTACAATGAGCAGTTCTTC
D gene: TRBD1; CDR3 length: 15; clone size: .; V gene: TRBV4-1; J gene: TRBJ2-7; CDR3 protein: CASSLQQGAAYEQYF; CDR3 DNA: TGCGCCAGCAGCTTACAACAGGGGGCTGCCTACGAGCAGTACTTC
D gene: TRBD1; CDR3 length: 13; clone size: .; V gene: TRBV5-1; J gene: TRBJ1-1; CDR3 protein: CASKVGGGTEAFF; CDR3 DNA: TGCGCCAGCAAGGTAGGGGGCGGCACTGAAGCTTTCTTT
D gene: TRBD2; CDR3 length: 15; clone size: .; V gene: TRBV11-2; J gene: TRBJ2-1; CDR3 protein: CASSLGTSGSNEQFF; CDR3 DNA: TGTGCCAGCAGCTTAGGGACTAGCGGGAGCAATGAGCAGTTCTTC
D gene: .; CDR3 length: 17; clone size: .; V gene: TRBV7-7; J gene: TRBJ2-5; CDR3 protein: CASSLGAGTGMGETQYF; CDR3 DNA: TGTGCTAGCAGCTTAGGGGCCGGGACTGGCATGGGGGAGACCCAGTACTTC
D gene: TRBD1; CDR3 length: 15; clone size: .; V gene: TRBV27; J gene: TRBJ2-1; CDR3 protein: CASSPWTGSYNEQFF; CDR3 DNA: TGTGCCAGCAGTCCTTGGACAGGCTCCTACAATGAGCAGTTCTTC
D gene: .; CDR3 length: 13; clone size: .; V gene: TRBV5-6; J gene: TRBJ2-1; CDR3 protein: CASSLQTRDEQFF; CDR3 DNA: TGTGCCAGCAGCCTGCAGACTAGAGATGAGCAGTTCTTC
D gene: .; CDR3 length: 17; clone size: .; V gene: TRBV5-1; J gene: TRBJ2-1; CDR3 protein: CASSLGLGGLANNEQFF; CDR3 DNA: TGCGCCAGCAGCTTGGGGCTTGGGGGGTTAGCAAACAATGAGCAGTTCTTC
D gene: TRBD2; CDR3 length: 18; clone size: .; V gene: TRBV7-6; J gene: TRBJ2-3; CDR3 protein: CASSLGTSGRYNTDTQYF; CDR3 DNA: TGTGCCAGCAGCTTAGGGACTAGCGGGAGGTATAATACAGATACGCAGTATTTT
D gene: .; CDR3 length: 14; clone size: .; V gene: TRBV9; J gene: TRBJ2-7; CDR3 protein: CASSVGALDYEQYF; CDR3 DNA: TGTGCCAGCAGCGTAGGGGCATTGGACTACGAGCAGTACTTC
D gene: TRBD1; CDR3 length: 16; clone size: .; V gene: TRBV9; J gene: TRBJ2-3; CDR3 protein: CASSVGGTGGANTQYF; CDR3 DNA: TGTGCCAGCAGCGTAGGTGGGACAGGGGGCGCAAATACGCAGTATTTT
D gene: .; CDR3 length: 14; clone size: .; V gene: TRBV9; J gene: TRBJ2-1; CDR3 protein: CASSPSRRDNEQFF; CDR3 DNA: TGTGCCAGCAGCCCTTCTCGTCGGGACAATGAGCAGTTCTTC
D gene: TRBD1; CDR3 length: 16; clone size: .; V gene: TRBV2; J gene: TRBJ1-3; CDR3 protein: CASRPRQGRSGNTIYF; CDR3 DNA: TGTGCCAGCAGACCACGACAGGGACGCTCTGGAAACACCATATATTTT
D gene: TRBD2; CDR3 length: 15; clone size: .; V gene: TRBV7-2; J gene: TRBJ2-3; CDR3 protein: CASSYGTSGAHTQYF; CDR3 DNA: TGTGCCAGCAGCTACGGGACTAGCGGGGCCCATACGCAGTATTTT
D gene: .; CDR3 length: 13; clone size: .; V gene: TRBV6-6; J gene: TRBJ2-1; CDR3 protein: CASSPDYNNEQFF; CDR3 DNA: TGTGCCAGCAGCCCGGACTACAACAATGAGCAGTTCTTC
D gene: TRBD1; CDR3 length: 16; clone size: .; V gene: TRBV2; J gene: TRBJ2-1; CDR3 protein: CASSEWTGRVSGEQFF; CDR3 DNA: TGTGCCAGCAGTGAGTGGACAGGGCGGGTATCGGGTGAGCAGTTCTTC
D gene: .; CDR3 length: 13; clone size: .; V gene: TRBV15; J gene: TRBJ1-5; CDR3 protein: CATSRDPAGSQHF; CDR3 DNA: TGTGCCACCAGCAGAGATCCGGCGGGTTCCCAGCATTTT
D gene: .; CDR3 length: 14; clone size: few; V gene: TRBV9; J gene: TRBJ2-1; CDR3 protein: CASSVNSPYGEQFF; CDR3 DNA: TGTGCCAGCAGCGTAAACAGTCCGTATGGAGAGCAGTTCTTC
D gene: .; CDR3 length: 15; clone size: .; V gene: TRBV5-8; J gene: TRBJ2-2; CDR3 protein: CASTRTTANTGELFF; CDR3 DNA: TGTGCCAGCACCCGGACAACCGCGAACACCGGGGAGCTGTTTTTT
D gene: .; CDR3 length: 17; clone size: .; V gene: TRBV4-3; J gene: TRBJ2-1; CDR3 protein: CASSQDMGLSSYNEQFF; CDR3 DNA: TGCGCCAGCAGCCAAGATATGGGACTGAGCTCCTACAATGAGCAGTTCTTC
D gene: .; CDR3 length: 16; clone size: .; V gene: TRBV9; J gene: TRBJ2-2; CDR3 protein: CASSVAPTGNTGELFF; CDR3 DNA: TGTGCCAGCAGCGTAGCTCCGACAGGGAACACCGGGGAGCTGTTTTTT
D gene: .; CDR3 length: 16; clone size: .; V gene: TRBV4-3; J gene: TRBJ2-2; CDR3 protein: CASSPNAGTSTGELFF; CDR3 DNA: TGCGCCAGCAGCCCAAACGCCGGGACTTCCACCGGGGAGCTGTTTTTT
D gene: TRBD1; CDR3 length: 16; clone size: .; V gene: TRBV28; J gene: TRBJ1-2; CDR3 protein: CASSLPQGAHLSGYTF; CDR3 DNA: TGTGCCAGCAGTTTACCCCAGGGGGCGCATCTGTCCGGCTACACCTTC
D gene: .; CDR3 length: 16; clone size: .; V gene: TRBV9; J gene: TRBJ1-3; CDR3 protein: CASSVAGTSTGNTIYF; CDR3 DNA: TGTGCCAGCAGCGTAGCTGGCACCTCGACTGGAAACACCATATATTTT
D gene: .; CDR3 length: 13; clone size: .; V gene: TRBV5-1; J gene: TRBJ1-4; CDR3 protein: CASSPDSNEKLFF; CDR3 DNA: TGCGCCAGCAGCCCGGACAGTAATGAAAAACTGTTTTTT
D gene: .; CDR3 length: 16; clone size: .; V gene: TRBV4-2; J gene: TRBJ2-5; CDR3 protein: CASSQDASSRQETQYF; CDR3 DNA: TGTGCCAGCAGCCAAGATGCGTCTAGCAGACAAGAGACCCAGTACTTC
D gene: TRBD2; CDR3 length: 15; clone size: .; V gene: TRBV18; J gene: TRBJ2-3; CDR3 protein: CASSPLGGGTDTQYF; CDR3 DNA: TGTGCCAGCTCACCACTTGGGGGGGGCACAGATACGCAGTATTTT
D gene: TRBD1; CDR3 length: 15; clone size: .; V gene: TRBV9; J gene: TRBJ2-7; CDR3 protein: CASSVDGTGPYEQYF; CDR3 DNA: TGTGCCAGCAGCGTAGATGGGACAGGGCCCTACGAGCAGTACTTC
D gene: .; CDR3 length: 14; clone size: .; V gene: TRBV5-1; J gene: TRBJ1-3; CDR3 protein: CASSSGFSGNTIYF; CDR3 DNA: TGCGCCAGCAGCTCAGGGTTTTCTGGAAACACCATATATTTT